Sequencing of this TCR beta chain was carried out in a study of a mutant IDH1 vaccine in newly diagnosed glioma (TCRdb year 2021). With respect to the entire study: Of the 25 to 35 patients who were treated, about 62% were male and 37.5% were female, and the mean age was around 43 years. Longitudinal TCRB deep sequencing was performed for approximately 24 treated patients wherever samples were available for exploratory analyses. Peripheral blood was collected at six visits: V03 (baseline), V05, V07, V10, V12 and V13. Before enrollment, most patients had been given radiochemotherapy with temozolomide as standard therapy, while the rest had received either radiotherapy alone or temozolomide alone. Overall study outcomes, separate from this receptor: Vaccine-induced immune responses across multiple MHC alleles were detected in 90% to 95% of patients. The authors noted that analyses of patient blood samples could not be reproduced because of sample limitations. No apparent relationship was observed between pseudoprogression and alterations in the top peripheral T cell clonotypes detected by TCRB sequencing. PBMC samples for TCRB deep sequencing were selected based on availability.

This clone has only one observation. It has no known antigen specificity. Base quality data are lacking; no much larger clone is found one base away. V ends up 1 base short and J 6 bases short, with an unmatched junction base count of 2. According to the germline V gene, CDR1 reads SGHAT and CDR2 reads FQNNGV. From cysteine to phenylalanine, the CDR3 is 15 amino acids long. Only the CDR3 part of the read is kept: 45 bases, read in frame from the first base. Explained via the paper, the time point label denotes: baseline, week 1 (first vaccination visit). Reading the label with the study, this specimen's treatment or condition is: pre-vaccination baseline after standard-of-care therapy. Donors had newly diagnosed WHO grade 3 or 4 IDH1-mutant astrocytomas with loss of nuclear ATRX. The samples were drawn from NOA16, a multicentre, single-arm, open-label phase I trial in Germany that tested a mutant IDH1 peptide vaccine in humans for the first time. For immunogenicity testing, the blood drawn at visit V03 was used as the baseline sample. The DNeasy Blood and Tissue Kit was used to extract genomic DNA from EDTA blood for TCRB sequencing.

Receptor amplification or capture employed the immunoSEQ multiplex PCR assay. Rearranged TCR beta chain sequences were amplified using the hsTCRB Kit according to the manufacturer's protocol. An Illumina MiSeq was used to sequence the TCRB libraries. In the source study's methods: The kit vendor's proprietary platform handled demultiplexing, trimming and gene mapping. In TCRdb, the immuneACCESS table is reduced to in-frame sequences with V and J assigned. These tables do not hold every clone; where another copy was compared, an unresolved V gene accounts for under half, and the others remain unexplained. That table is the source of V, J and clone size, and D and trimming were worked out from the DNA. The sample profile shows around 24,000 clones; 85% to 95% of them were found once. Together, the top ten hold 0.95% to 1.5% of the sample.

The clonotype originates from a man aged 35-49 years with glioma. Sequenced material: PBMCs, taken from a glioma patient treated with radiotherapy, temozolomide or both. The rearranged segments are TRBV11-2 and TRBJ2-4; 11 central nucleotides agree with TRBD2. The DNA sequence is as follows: TGTGCCAGCAGCTTAGTAGCGGGAGGGGGAAACATTCAGTACTTC. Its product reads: CASSLVAGGGNIQYF.